This TCR beta chain was profiled in a study of blood T cell repertoires in COVID-19. Per the original methods: It was from reference gene primer amplification that nucleated cell counts were estimated. The repertoire was sequenced with immunoSEQ multiplex PCR; TCRdb's copy has only in-frame clones and lacks some. That table gives V, J and clone size, and the DNA gave D and trimming. The sample holds 47,000 or so clones, 81% seen once. Unmatched junction bases numbered 4, after V lost 0 bases and J lost 8 bases. Germline V gives CDR1 MRHNA, CDR2 SNTAGT. This CDR3 spans 14 amino acids. One Seattle source followed patients from active infection through their disease course.

This clonotype was sampled from a woman aged 80 or older with COVID-19, enrolled during active disease. Sequenced material: peripheral blood. This chain connects TRBV6-4 to TRBJ1-2; 9 bases agree with TRBD1. This chain's CDR3 is CASSDSGTGKGYTF. The CDR3 coding sequence is TGTGCCAGCAGTGACTCCGGGACAGGGAAGGGCTACACCTTC.